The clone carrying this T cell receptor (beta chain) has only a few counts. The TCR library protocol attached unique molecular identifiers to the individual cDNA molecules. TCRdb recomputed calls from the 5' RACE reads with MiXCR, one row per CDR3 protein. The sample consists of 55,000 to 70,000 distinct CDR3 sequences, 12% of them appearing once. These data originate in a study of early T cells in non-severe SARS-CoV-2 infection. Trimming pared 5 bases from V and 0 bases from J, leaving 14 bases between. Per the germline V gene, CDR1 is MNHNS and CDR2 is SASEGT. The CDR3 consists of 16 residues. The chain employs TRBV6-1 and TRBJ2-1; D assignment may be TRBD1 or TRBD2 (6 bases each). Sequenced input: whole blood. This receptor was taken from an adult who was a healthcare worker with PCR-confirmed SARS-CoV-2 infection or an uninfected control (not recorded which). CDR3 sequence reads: CASSPLWGASYNEQFF. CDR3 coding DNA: TGTGCCAGCAGTCCCCTGTGGGGGGCCTCCTACAATGAGCAGTTCTTC.